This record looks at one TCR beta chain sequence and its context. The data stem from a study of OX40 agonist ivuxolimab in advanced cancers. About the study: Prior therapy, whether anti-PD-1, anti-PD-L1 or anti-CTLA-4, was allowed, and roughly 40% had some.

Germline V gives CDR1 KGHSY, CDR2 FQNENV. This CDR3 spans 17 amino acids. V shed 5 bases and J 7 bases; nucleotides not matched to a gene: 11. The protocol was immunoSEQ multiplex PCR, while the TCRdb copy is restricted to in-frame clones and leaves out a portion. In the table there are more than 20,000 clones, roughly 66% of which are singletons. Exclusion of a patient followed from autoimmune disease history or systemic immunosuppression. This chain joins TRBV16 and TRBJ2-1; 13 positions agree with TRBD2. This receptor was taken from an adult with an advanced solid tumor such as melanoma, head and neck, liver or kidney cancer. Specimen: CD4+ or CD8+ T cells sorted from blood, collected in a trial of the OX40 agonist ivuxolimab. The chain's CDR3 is CASSYSPTSGGANEQFF. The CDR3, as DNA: TGTGCCAGCAGCTACTCCCCAACTAGCGGGGGGGCGAATGAGCAGTTCTTC.